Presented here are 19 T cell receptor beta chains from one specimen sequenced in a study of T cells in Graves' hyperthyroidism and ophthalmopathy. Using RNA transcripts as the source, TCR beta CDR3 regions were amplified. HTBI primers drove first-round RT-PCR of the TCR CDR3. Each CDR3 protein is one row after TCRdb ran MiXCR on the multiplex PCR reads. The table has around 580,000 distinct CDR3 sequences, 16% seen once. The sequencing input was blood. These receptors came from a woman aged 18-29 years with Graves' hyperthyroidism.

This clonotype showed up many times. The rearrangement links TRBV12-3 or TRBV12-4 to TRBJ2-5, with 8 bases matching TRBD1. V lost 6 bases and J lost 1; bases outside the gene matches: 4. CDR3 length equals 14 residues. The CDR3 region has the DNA TGTGCCAGCAGCAGACAGGGGACCCAAGAGACCCAGTACTTC. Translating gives CASSRQGTQETQYF.

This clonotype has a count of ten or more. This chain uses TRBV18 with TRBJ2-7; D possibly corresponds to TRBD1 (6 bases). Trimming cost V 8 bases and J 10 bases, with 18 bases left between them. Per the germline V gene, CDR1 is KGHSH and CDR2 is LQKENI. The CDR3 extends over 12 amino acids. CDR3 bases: TGTGCCAGCGGTGGGACATCTACGAACCAGTACTTC. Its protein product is CASGGTSTNQYF.

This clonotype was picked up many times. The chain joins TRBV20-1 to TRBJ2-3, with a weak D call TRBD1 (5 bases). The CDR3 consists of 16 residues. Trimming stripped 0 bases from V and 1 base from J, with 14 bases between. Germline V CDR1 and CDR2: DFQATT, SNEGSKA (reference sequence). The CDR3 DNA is TGCAGTGCTAGAGAGGTGTGGGGCCAGGGCACAGATACGCAGTATTTT. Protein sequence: CSAREVWGQGTDTQYF.

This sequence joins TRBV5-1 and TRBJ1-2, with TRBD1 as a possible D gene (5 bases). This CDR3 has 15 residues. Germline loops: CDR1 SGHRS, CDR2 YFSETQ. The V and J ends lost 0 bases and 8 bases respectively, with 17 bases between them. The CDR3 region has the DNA TGCGCCAGCAGCTTGGCGTGGGAAGGGGCGTTGGGCTACACCTTC. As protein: CASSLAWEGALGYTF.

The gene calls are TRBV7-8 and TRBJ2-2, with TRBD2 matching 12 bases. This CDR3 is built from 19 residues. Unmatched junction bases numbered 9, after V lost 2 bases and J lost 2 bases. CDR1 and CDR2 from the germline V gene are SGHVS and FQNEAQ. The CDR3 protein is CASSLTRTSGASNTGELFF. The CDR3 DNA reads TGTGCCAGCAGCTTAACCCGGACTAGCGGGGCCTCAAACACCGGGGAGCTGTTTTTT.

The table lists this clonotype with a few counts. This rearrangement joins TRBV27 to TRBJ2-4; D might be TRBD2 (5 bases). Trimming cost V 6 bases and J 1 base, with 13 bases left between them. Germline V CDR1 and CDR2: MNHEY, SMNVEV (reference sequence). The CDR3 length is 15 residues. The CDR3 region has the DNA TGTGCCAGCAGCCCCGCCGGGAAGGCCAAAAACATTCAGTACTTC. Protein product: CASSPAGKAKNIQYF.

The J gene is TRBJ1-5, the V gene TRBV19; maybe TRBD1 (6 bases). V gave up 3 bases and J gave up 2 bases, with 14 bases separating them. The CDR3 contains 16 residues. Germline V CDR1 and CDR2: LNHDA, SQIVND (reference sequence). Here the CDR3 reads CASSIGTGRRNQPQHF. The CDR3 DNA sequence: TGTGCCAGTAGTATTGGTACAGGGAGGCGCAATCAGCCCCAGCATTTT.

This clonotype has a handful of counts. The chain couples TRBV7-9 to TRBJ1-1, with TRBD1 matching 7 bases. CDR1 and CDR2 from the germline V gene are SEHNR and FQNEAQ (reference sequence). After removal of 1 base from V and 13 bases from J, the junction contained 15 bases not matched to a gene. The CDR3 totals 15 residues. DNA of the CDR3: TGTGCCAGCAGCTTAGTAGGGTCGGGGGACAGTAAAGTTTTCTTT. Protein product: CASSLVGSGDSKVFF.

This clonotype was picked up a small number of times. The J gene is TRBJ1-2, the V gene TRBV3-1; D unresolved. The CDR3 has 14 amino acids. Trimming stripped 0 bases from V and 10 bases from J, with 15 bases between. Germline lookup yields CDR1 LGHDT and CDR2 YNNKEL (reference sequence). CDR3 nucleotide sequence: TGTGCCAGCAGCCAAGATCGAAGGCAGAGAGTCTACACCTTC. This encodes CASSQDRRQRVYTF.

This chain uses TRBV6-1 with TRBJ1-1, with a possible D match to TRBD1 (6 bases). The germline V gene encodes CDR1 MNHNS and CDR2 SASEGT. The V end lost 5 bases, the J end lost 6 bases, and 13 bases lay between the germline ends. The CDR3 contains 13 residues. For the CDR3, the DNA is TGTGCCAGCAGTACACAGGGTTCCCCTGAAGCTTTCTTT. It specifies CASSTQGSPEAFF.

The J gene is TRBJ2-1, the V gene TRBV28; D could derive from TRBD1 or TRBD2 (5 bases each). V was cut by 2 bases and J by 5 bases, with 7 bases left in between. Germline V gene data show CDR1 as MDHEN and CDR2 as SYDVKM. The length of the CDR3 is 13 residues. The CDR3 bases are TGTGCCAGCAGTTTAGAGGGGCACAATGAGCAGTTCTTC. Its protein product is CASSLEGHNEQFF.

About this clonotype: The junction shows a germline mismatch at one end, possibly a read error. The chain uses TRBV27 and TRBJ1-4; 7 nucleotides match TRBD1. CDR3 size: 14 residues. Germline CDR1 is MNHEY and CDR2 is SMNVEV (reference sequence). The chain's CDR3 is CVSSSRGPGEKLFF. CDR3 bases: TGTGTCAGCAGTTCTAGGGGGCCGGGTGAAAAACTGTTTTTT.

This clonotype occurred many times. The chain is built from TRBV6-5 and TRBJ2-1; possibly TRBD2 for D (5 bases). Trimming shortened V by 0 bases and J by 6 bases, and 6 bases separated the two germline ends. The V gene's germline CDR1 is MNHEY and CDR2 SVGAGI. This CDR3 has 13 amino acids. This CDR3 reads CASSYSRVNEQFF. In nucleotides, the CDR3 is TGTGCCAGCAGTTACTCGAGGGTCAATGAGCAGTTCTTC.

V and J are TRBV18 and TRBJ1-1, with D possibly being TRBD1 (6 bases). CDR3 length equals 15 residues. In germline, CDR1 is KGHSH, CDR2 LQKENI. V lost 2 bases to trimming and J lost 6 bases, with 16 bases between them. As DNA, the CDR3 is TGTGCCAGCTCACCAGTCCCAGGGGTGATCGCTGAAGCTTTCTTT. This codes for CASSPVPGVIAEAFF. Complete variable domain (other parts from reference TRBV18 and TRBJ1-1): NAGVMQNPRHLVRRRGQEARLRCSPMKGHSHVYWYRQLPEEGLKFMVYLQKENIIDESGMPKERFSAEFPKEGPSILRIQQVVRGDSAAYFCASSPVPGVIAEAFFGQGTRLTVV.

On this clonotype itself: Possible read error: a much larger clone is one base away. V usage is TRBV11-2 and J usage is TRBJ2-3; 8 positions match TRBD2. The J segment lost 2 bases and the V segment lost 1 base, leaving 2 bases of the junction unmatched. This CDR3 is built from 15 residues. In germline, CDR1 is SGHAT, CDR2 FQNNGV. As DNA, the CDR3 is TGTGCCAGCAGCTTAGCGGGGGGGCACACAGATACGCAGTATTTT. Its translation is CASSLAGGHTDTQYF.

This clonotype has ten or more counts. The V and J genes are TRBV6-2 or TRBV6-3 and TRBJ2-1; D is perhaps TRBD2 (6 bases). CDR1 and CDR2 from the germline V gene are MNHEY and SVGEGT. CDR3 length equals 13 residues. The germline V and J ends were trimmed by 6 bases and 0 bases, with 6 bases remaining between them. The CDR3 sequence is CASRGGSYNEQFF. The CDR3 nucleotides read TGTGCCAGCAGGGGGGGCTCCTACAATGAGCAGTTCTTC.

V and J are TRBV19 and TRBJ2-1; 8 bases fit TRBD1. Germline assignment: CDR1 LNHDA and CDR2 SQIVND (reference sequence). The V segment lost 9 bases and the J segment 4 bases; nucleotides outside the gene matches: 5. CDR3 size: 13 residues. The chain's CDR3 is CASYGQGYNEQFF. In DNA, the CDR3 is TGTGCCAGCTACGGACAGGGTTACAATGAGCAGTTCTTC. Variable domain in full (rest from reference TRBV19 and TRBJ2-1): DGGITQSPKYLFRKEGQNVTLSCEQNLNHDAMYWYRQDPGQGLRLIYYSQIVNDFQKGDIAEGYSVSREKKESFPLTVTSAQKNPTAFYLCASYGQGYNEQFFGPGTRLTVL.

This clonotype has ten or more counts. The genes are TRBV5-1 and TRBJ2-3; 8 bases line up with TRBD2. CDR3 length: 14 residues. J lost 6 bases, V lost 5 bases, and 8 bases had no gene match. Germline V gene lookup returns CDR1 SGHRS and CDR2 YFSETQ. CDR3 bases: TGCGCCAGCAGGGCAGCGGGAGTGGGTGATACGCAGTATTTT. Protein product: CASRAAGVGDTQYF.

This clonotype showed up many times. For the CDR3, the DNA is TGTGCCAGCAGTGGCAGCTTGAATCAGCCCCAGCATTTT. Amino acid sequence: CASSGSLNQPQHF. The chain uses TRBV28 and TRBJ1-5; D is undetermined. Germline V gives CDR1 MDHEN, CDR2 SYDVKM. Deletions cut 5 bases from V and 4 bases from J, with 9 bases between. The length of the CDR3 is 13 residues.